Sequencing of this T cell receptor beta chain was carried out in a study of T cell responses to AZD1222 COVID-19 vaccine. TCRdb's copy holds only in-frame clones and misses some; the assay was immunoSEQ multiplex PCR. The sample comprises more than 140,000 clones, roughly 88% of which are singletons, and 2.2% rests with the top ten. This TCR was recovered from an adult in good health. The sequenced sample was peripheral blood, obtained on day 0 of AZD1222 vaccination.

The CDR3 sequence is CASSLAGVNEQFF. CDR3 nucleotides: TGTGCCAGCAGCTTGGCGGGGGTTAATGAGCAGTTCTTC. This chain uses TRBV7-3 with TRBJ2-1; 7 bases line up with TRBD2. Germline values: CDR1 SGHTA, CDR2 FQGTGA. This CDR3 has 13 residues. Germline trimming cut 3 bases from V and 7 bases from J; bases unmatched to any gene: 3.